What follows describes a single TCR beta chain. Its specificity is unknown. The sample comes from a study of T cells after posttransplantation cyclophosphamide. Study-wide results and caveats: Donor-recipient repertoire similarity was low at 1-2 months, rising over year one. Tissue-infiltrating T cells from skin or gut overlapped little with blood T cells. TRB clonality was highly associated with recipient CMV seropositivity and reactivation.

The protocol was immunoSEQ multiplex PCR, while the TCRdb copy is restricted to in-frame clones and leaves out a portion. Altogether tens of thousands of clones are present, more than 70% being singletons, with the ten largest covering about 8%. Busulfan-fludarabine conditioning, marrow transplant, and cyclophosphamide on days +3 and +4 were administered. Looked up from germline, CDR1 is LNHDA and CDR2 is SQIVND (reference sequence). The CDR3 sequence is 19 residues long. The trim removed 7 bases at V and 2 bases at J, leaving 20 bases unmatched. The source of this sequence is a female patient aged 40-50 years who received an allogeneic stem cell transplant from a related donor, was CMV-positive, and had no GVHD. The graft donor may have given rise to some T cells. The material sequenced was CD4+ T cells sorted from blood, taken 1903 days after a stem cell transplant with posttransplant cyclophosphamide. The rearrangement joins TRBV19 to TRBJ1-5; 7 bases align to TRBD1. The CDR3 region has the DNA TGTGCCAGTACCCCTATTCTCATGGCCCCCGGACAGGGCAATCAGCCCCAGCATTTT. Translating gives CASTPILMAPGQGNQPQHF.